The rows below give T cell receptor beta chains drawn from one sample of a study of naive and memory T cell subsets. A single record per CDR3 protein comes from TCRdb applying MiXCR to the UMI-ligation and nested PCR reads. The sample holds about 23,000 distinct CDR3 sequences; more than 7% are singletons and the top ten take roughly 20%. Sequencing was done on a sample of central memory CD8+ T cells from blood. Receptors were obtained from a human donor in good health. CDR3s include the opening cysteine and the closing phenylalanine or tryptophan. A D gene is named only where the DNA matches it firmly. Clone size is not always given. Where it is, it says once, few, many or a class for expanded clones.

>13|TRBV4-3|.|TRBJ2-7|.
CASSQDKGYEQYF
TGCGCCAGCAGCCAAGATAAGGGCTACGAGCAGTACTTC
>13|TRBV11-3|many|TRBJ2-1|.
CASSSLAANEQFF
TGTGCCAGCAGCTCGCTAGCCGCCAATGAGCAGTTCTTC
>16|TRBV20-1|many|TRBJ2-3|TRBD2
CSARDVAGPDTDTQYF
TGCAGTGCTAGAGATGTAGCGGGCCCGGACACAGATACGCAGTATTTT
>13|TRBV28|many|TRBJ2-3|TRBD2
CALTSGRGDTQYF
TGTGCTCTGACTAGCGGGAGGGGTGATACGCAGTATTTT
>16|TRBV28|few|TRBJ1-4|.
CASSLPSGRMGEKLFF
TGTGCCAGCAGTTTGCCCAGCGGGAGGATGGGAGAAAAACTGTTTTTT
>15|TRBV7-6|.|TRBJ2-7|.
CASSVYQGPSYEQYF
TGTGCCAGCAGCGTGTATCAGGGGCCCTCCTACGAGCAGTACTTC
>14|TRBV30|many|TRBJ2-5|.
CAWTLGSNTETQYF
TGTGCCTGGACGCTGGGGTCCAACACAGAGACCCAGTACTTC
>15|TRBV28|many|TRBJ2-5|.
CASTMGTRYQETQYF
TGTGCCAGCACCATGGGGACAAGATACCAAGAGACCCAGTACTTC
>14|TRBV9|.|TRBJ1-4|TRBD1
CASSVRTGSEKLFF
TGTGCCAGCAGCGTAAGGACAGGGAGTGAAAAACTGTTTTTT
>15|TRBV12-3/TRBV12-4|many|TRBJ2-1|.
CASSPGHQADNEQFF
TGTGCCAGCAGCCCGGGACATCAAGCCGACAATGAGCAGTTCTTC
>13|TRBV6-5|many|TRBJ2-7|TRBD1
CASSYSQGDEQYF
TGTGCCAGCAGTTACTCTCAGGGGGACGAGCAGTACTTC
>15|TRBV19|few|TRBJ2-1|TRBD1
CASSIETGGYNEQFF
TGTGCCAGTAGTATTGAGACAGGGGGCTACAATGAGCAGTTCTTC
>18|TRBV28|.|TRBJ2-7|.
CASSLSFGLGDPSYEQYF
TGTGCCAGCAGTTTATCGTTCGGGCTGGGCGATCCCTCCTACGAGCAGTACTTC
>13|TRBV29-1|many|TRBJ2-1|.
CSVVRGNYNEQFF
TGCAGCGTTGTAAGGGGAAATTACAATGAGCAGTTCTTC
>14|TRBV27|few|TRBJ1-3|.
CASAATGSGNTIYF
TGTGCCAGCGCTGCGACAGGCTCTGGAAACACCATATATTTT
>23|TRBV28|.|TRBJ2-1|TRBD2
CASTSLFSMTSGTFGGRNNEQFF
TGTGCCAGCACCTCATTATTTTCAATGACTAGCGGGACCTTCGGGGGACGTAACAATGAGCAGTTCTTC
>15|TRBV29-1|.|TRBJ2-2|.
CSVKEGQRVTGELFF
TGCAGCGTTAAGGAAGGACAGAGAGTCACCGGGGAGCTGTTTTTT
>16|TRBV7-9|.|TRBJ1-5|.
CASSSWGSGSNQPQHF
TGTGCCAGCAGCTCATGGGGAAGTGGAAGCAATCAGCCCCAGCATTTT
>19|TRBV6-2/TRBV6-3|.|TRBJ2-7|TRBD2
CASSYSILETSGSRDEQYF
TGTGCCAGCAGTTACTCGATCCTGGAGACTAGCGGGAGTCGGGACGAGCAGTACTTC
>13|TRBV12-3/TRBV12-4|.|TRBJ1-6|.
CASSLGYNSPLHF
TGTGCCAGCAGTTTGGGCTATAATTCACCCCTCCACTTT
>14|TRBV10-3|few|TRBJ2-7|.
CAISESRQLYEQYF
TGTGCCATCAGTGAGTCGCGGCAGCTCTACGAGCAGTACTTC
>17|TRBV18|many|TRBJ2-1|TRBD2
CASSPSPGLADYNEQFF
TGTGCCAGCTCACCATCCCCGGGACTAGCGGACTACAATGAGCAGTTCTTC
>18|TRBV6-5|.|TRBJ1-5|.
CASSPSLEGRLDYQPQHF
TGTGCCAGCAGTCCTAGTCTTGAAGGGAGGCTTGATTATCAGCCCCAGCATTTT
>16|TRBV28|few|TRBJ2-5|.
CASSLSPQNAQETQYF
TGTGCCAGCAGTTTGTCGCCACAAAACGCGCAAGAGACCCAGTACTTC
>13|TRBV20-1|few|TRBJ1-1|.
CSAPRPPTYEAFF
TGCAGTGCCCCCCGGCCCCCGACATATGAAGCTTTCTTT
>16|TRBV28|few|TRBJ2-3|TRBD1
CASSLGTGDYTDTQYF
TGTGCCAGCAGTTTGGGGACAGGGGATTACACAGATACGCAGTATTTT
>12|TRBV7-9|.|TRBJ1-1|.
CASSPTNTEAFF
TGTGCCAGCAGCCCTACGAACACTGAAGCTTTCTTT
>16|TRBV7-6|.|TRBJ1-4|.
CASSLDVMGFDEKLFF
TGTGCCAGCAGCTTAGATGTTATGGGGTTCGACGAAAAACTGTTTTTT
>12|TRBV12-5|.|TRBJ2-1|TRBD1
CASGYQGDEQFF
TGTGCTAGTGGTTACCAGGGGGATGAGCAGTTCTTC
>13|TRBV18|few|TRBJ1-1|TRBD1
CASSPPAGTGAFF
TGTGCCAGCTCACCCCCGGCCGGGACAGGAGCTTTCTTT